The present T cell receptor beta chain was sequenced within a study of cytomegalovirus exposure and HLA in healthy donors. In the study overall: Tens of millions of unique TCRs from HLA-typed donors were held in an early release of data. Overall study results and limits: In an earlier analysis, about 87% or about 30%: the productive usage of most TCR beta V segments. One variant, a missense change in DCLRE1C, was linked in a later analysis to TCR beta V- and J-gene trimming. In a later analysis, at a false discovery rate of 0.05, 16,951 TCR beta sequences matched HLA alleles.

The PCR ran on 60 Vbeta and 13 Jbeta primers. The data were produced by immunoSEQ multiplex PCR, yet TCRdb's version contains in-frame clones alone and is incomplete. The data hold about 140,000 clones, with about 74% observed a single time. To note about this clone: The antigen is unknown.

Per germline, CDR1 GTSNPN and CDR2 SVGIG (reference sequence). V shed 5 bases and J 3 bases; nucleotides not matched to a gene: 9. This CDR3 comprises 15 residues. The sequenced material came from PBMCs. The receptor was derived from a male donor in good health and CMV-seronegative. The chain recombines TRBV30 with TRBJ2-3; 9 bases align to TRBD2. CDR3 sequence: CAWRASGAITDTQYF. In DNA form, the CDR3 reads TGTGCCTGGCGTGCTAGCGGGGCTATAACAGATACGCAGTATTTT.